The next 14 T cell receptor beta chains were all read from a single sample in a study of blood T cells in healthy people across ages (dated by TCRdb to the mid-2010s). The library relied on 5' RACE. TCRdb shows the sequencer as Illumina HiSeq 2500. A second PCR of about 7 to 12 cycles was run with a J-beta primer mix and a sample-barcoded 5' primer. The public reads were reprocessed in TCRdb via fastp at Q25 and MiXCR, keeping in-frame beta chains. Rows merge per CDR3 protein into single entries with the most common DNA and genes. This sample lists roughly 2 million distinct CDR3 sequences; less than 50% were detected once. Together, the top ten hold 2.1% of the sample. Sequenced sample: blood. The origin of the receptors is a woman between 40 and 55 years old in good health.

This clonotype was detected a few times. V is TRBV20-1 and J is TRBJ2-5; 7 nucleotides align to TRBD2. V dropped 7 bases and J dropped 11; count of bases not matched to a gene: 19. Germline V lookup: CDR1 DFQATT, CDR2 SNEGSKA (reference sequence). This CDR3 spans 14 amino acids. The CDR3 region has the DNA TGCAGTGTCACCCGGGGGGTACCTACGAATGAGCAGTACTTC. It yields the protein CSVTRGVPTNEQYF.

The chain is built from TRBV29-1 and TRBJ1-2; D unclear. The length of the CDR3 is 11 residues. CDR1 is SQVTM and CDR2 is ANQGSEA in the germline V gene. With 2 bases removed from V and 2 bases from J, the gap between germline ends came to 3 bases. The CDR3 here is CSVEPNYGYTF. The CDR3 DNA follows: TGCAGCGTTGAACCGAACTATGGCTACACCTTC.

V usage is TRBV27 and J usage is TRBJ1-2; 8 bases fit TRBD1. Germline CDR1 reads MNHEY; CDR2 reads SMNVEV (reference sequence). The CDR3 runs 15 residues. Germline trimming cut 4 bases from V and 8 bases from J; bases unmatched to any gene: 12. The CDR3 DNA reads as TGTGCCAGCAGTTATCAGGGGGCATCGGTTAACGGCTACACCTTC. The encoded protein is CASSYQGASVNGYTF.

The rearrangement links TRBV29-1 to TRBJ1-2; 9 bases map to TRBD1. CDR3 length: 12 amino acids. V shed 5 bases and J 8 bases; nucleotides not matched to a gene: 6. Germline V CDR1 and CDR2: SQVTM, ANQGSEA. CDR3 loop: CSVYRTGEGYTF. The CDR3 nucleotides read TGCAGCGTTTACAGGACAGGGGAGGGCTACACCTTC.

This rearrangement joins TRBV15 to TRBJ2-3, with unresolved D. Germline V gene sequence: CDR1 LNHNV, CDR2 YYDKDF (reference sequence). CDR3 size: 18 residues. Deletions cut 0 bases from V and 2 bases from J, with 18 bases between. The chain's CDR3 is CATSRDVEAFSPTDTQYF. For the CDR3, the DNA is TGTGCCACCAGCAGAGATGTCGAAGCATTCTCTCCCACAGATACGCAGTATTTT.

The chain links TRBV7-2 to TRBJ2-5, with D tentatively TRBD2 (5 bases). Germline V gives CDR1 SGHTA, CDR2 FQGNSA. The CDR3 is 14 amino acids. Trimming shortened V by 5 bases and J by 5 bases, and 15 bases separated the two germline ends. The CDR3 is CASSRRGIAETQYF. The CDR3 nucleotides are TGTGCCAGCAGCCGACGGGGAATCGCGGAGACCCAGTACTTC.

J is TRBJ2-7 and V is TRBV29-1, with TRBD1 as a possible D gene (7 bases). Judging by the DNA end, TRBJ2-5 fits better; the J call may be wrong. The CDR3 loop spans 13 amino acids. The V gene's germline CDR1 is SQVTM and CDR2 ANQGSEA. The CDR3, as DNA: TGCAGCGAGCCAGGGGGAGGAGGAGAGACCCAGTACTTC. Translated, it gives CSEPGGGGETQYF.

The genes are TRBV7-2 and TRBJ2-5; the match to TRBD2 covers 10 bases. CDR1 and CDR2 (germline): SGHTA, FQGNSA. J lost 2 bases, V lost 6 bases, and 9 bases had no gene match. This CDR3 comprises 16 residues. CDR3 sequence: CASRLSRTSGQETQYF. CDR3 sequence (DNA): TGTGCCAGCAGACTAAGTCGGACTAGCGGACAAGAGACCCAGTACTTC.

The V and J genes are TRBV6-6 and TRBJ2-5; the match to TRBD2 covers 7 bases. Unmatched junction bases numbered 12, after V lost 3 bases and J lost 2 bases. CDR1 MNHNY and CDR2 SVGAGI come from the germline V gene (reference sequence). The CDR3 contains 17 residues. The CDR3 loop reads CASSYVAGAAGQETQYF. Here the CDR3 DNA reads TGTGCCAGCAGTTATGTGGCTGGTGCAGCGGGACAAGAGACCCAGTACTTC.

This chain links TRBV5-1 with TRBJ2-5; D is uncertain. Between the trimmed V and J ends, which lost 3 bases and 1 base, there was a span of 13 bases. The CDR3 runs to 15 residues. The germline V gene has CDR1 SGHRS and CDR2 YFSETQ. The CDR3 DNA reads TGCGCCAGCAGCTCATTAAAAAATTCCCAAGAGACCCAGTACTTC. Translation gives CASSSLKNSQETQYF.

Comments on this clonotype: A read error is possible here, since a much larger clone lies one base away. The genes are TRBV9 and TRBJ2-7, with 15 nucleotides matching TRBD2. Germline values: CDR1 SGDLS, CDR2 YYNGEE. This CDR3 spans 16 amino acids. The trim removed 4 bases at V and 7 bases at J, leaving 9 bases unmatched. Here the CDR3 DNA reads TGTGCCAGCAGCCCGGGACTAGCGGGGGGCAACAATGAGCAGTACTTC. Encoded protein: CASSPGLAGGNNEQYF.

This clonotype was detected only a few times. The chain links TRBV7-2 to TRBJ2-3; D gene uncertain. CDR1 is SGHTA, CDR2 FQGNSA, per germline. Trimming removed 4 bases at V and 0 bases at J, with 20 bases between. The CDR3 spans 18 residues. The CDR3 DNA reads as TGTGCCAGCAGCTCCCCACCGTGGCTGGAAGCGAGCACAGATACGCAGTATTTT. It yields the protein CASSSPPWLEASTDTQYF.

The CDR3 region has the DNA TGCGCCAGCAGCCTCCGTGGGGCAGCCAAGACGGAGACCCAGTACTTC. It specifies CASSLRGAAKTETQYF. The chain uses TRBV4-1 and TRBJ2-5; TRBD1 might be the D (5 bases). V gave up 4 bases and J gave up 5 bases, with 20 bases separating them. The length of the CDR3 is 16 residues. Germline CDR1 MGHRA, CDR2 YSYEKL.

There are a few counts of this clonotype. The chain carries TRBV9 and TRBJ1-2; TRBD1 agrees at 7 bases. This CDR3 has 14 residues. CDR1 SGDLS and CDR2 YYNGEE come from the germline V gene. After removal of 9 bases from V and 7 bases from J, the junction contained 15 bases not matched to a gene. CDR3 protein: CAKFDRALSFGYTF. CDR3 in DNA: TGTGCCAAATTTGACAGGGCCCTATCGTTTGGCTACACCTTC.